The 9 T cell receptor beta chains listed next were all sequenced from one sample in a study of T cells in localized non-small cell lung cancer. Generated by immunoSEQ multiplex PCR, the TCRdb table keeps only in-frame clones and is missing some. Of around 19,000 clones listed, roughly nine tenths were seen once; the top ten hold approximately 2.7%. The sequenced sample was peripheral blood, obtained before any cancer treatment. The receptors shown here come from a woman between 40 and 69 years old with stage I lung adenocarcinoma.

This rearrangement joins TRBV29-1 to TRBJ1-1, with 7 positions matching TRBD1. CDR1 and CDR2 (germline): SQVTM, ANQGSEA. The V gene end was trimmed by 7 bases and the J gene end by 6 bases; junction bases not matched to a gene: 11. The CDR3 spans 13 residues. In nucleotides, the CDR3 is TGCAGCGCCTCTACAGGGGAATGGTCTGAAGCTTTCTTT. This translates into CSASTGEWSEAFF.

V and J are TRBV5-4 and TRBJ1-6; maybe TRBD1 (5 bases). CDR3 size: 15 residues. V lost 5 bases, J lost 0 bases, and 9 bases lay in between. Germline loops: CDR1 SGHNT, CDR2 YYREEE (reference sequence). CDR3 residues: CASSRQSSYNSPLHF. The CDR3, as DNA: TGTGCCAGCAGTCGACAGAGCTCCTATAATTCACCCCTCCACTTT.

CDR3 sequence (DNA): TGTGCCAGTAGTATCCGCCTTACGATGGGAAATGAGCAGTTCTTC. This gives the protein CASSIRLTMGNEQFF. The genes are TRBV19 and TRBJ2-1; no firm D call. The CDR3 sequence is 15 residues long. Per germline, CDR1 LNHDA and CDR2 SQIVND (reference sequence). The V end lost 3 bases, the J end lost 7 bases, and 16 bases lay between the germline ends.

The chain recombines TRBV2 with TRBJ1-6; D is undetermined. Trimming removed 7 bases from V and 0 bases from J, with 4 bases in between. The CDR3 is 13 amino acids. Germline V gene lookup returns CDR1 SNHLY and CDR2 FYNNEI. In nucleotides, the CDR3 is TGTGCCAGCAAGAGCTCCTATAATTCACCCCTCCACTTT. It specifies CASKSSYNSPLHF. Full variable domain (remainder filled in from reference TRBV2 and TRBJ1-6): EPEVTQTPSHQVTQMGQEVILRCVPISNHLYFYWYRQILGQKVEFLVSFYNNEISEKSEIFDDQFSVERPDGSNFTLKIRSTKLEDSAMYFCASKSSYNSPLHFGNGTRLTVT.

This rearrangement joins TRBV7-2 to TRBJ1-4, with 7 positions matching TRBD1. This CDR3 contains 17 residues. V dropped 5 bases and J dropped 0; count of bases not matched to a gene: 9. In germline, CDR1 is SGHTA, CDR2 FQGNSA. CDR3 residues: CASSIGTEGATNEKLFF. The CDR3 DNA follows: TGTGCCAGCAGCATCGGGACAGAGGGGGCAACTAATGAAAAACTGTTTTTT.

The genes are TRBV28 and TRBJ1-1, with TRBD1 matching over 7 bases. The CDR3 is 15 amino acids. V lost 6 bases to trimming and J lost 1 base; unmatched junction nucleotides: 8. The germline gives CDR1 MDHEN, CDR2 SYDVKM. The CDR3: CASRSTGEGNTEAFF. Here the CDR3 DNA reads TGTGCCAGCAGGTCTACAGGGGAGGGGAACACTGAAGCTTTCTTT. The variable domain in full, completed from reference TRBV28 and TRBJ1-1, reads DVKVTQSSRYLVKRTGEKVFLECVQDMDHENMFWYRQDPGLGLRLIYFSYDVKMKEKGDIPEGYSVSREKKERFSLILESASTNQTSMYLCASRSTGEGNTEAFFGQGTRLTVV.

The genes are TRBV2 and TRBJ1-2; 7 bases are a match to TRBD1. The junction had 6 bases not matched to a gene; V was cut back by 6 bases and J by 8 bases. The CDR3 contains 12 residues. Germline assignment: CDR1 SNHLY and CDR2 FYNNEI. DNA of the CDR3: TGTGCCAGCAGGACAGGGTACGACGGCTACACCTTC. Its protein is CASRTGYDGYTF.

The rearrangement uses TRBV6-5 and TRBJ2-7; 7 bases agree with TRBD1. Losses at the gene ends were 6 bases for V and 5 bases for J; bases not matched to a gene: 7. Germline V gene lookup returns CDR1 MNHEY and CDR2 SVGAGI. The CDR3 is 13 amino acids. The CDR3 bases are TGTGCCAGCAGCCGACAGGGCTTTCACGAGCAGTACTTC. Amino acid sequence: CASSRQGFHEQYF.

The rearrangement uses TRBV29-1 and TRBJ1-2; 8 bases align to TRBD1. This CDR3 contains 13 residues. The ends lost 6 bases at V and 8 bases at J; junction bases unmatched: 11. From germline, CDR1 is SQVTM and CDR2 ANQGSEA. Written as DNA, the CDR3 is TGCAGCGTCTCCATCCCAGGGGGCGTAGGCTACACCTTC. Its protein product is CSVSIPGGVGYTF.